This passage covers 9 T cell receptor beta chains from one sample sequenced in a study of CD8+ T cells in alopecia areata. Reverse transcription of extracted RNA yielded cDNA, which provided the sequencing template. The data were produced by immunoSEQ multiplex PCR, yet TCRdb's version contains in-frame clones alone and is incomplete. The sample includes 180,000 or so clones, approximately 49% seen only once; the top ten take around 10%. The treatment here: oral pan-JAK inhibitor, 5-10 mg twice daily. Here the sequenced sample was CD8+ T cells sorted from blood, taken around week 54, from a patient treated with tofacitinib. The origin of the receptors is a human donor with alopecia areata.

As regards this clone: This sample includes further DNA sequences coding for the same CDR3. V is TRBV9 and J is TRBJ2-5; D uncertain. CDR1 and CDR2 from the germline V gene are SGDLS and YYNGEE. This CDR3 is built from 12 residues. V gave up 0 bases and J gave up 2 bases, with 2 bases separating them. CDR3 loop: CASSVGQETQYF. In nucleotides, the CDR3 is TGTGCCAGCAGCGTAGGGCAAGAGACCCAGTACTTC.

DNA of the CDR3: TGTGCCATCAGCCCAGAGACCGGGGAGCTGTTTTTT. Translating gives CAISPETGELFF. The J gene is TRBJ2-2, the V gene TRBV10-3; D ambiguous. V was clipped by 6 bases and J by 5 bases, with 7 bases between them. This CDR3 contains 12 residues. Per the germline V gene, CDR1 is ENHRY and CDR2 is SYGVKD.

This clone appeared once. The CDR3 is CASSLHRQGGYNEQFF. The CDR3 nucleotides read TGTGCCAGCAGCCTACACCGACAGGGAGGGTACAATGAGCAGTTCTTC. The chain employs TRBV6-6 and TRBJ2-1; D is possibly TRBD1 or TRBD2 (7 bases each). Trimming cost V 6 bases and J 4 bases, with 19 bases left between them. CDR3 length: 16 residues. CDR1 MNHNY and CDR2 SVGAGI come from the germline V gene (reference sequence).

This clone was counted a few times. This chain links TRBV9 with TRBJ1-2; D gene ambiguous. V was cut by 0 bases and J by 2 bases, with 17 bases left in between. In germline, CDR1 is SGDLS, CDR2 YYNGEE. This CDR3 has 17 residues. The CDR3 DNA reads as TGTGCCAGCAGCGTAGTTGGAAGGGATGATTTAAACTATGGCTACACCTTC. Translation gives CASSVVGRDDLNYGYTF.

The sample holds a few counts of this clone. This chain connects TRBV7-2 to TRBJ1-6; D may be TRBD1 (5 bases). Per germline, CDR1 SGHTA and CDR2 FQGNSA. V gave up 1 base and J gave up 7 bases, with 11 bases separating them. CDR3 length equals 15 residues. Here the CDR3 reads CASSLVGRENSPLHF. CDR3 DNA: TGTGCCAGCAGCTTAGTGGGCAGGGAAAATTCACCCCTCCACTTT.

The V and J genes are TRBV7-9 and TRBJ1-1; the match to TRBD1 covers 10 bases. V was pared by 5 bases and J by 3 bases, with 6 bases of the junction left unmatched. Germline assignment: CDR1 SEHNR and CDR2 FQNEAQ (reference sequence). CDR3 length: 15 residues. The CDR3 DNA reads as TGTGCCAGCAGCCCTACTGGACAGGGGGACACTGAAGCTTTCTTT. This codes for CASSPTGQGDTEAFF.

The V and J genes are TRBV30 and TRBJ2-7; D unresolved. The CDR3 totals 11 residues. V was cut by 5 bases and J by 2 bases, with 7 bases left in between. Germline values: CDR1 GTSNPN, CDR2 SVGIG (reference sequence). The CDR3 protein is CAWGIPYEQYF. In nucleotides, the CDR3 is TGTGCCTGGGGGATCCCCTACGAGCAGTACTTC.

The V gene is TRBV7-9, the J gene TRBJ2-5, with D tentatively TRBD1 or TRBD2 (7 bases each). V was trimmed by 3 bases and J by 4 bases, leaving 12 bases between them. Germline V lookup: CDR1 SEHNR, CDR2 FQNEAQ (reference sequence). The length of the CDR3 is 14 residues. CDR3 in amino acids: CASSFTGEGETQYF. In nucleotides, the CDR3 is TGTGCCAGCAGCTTCACAGGGGAGGGAGAGACCCAGTACTTC.

The chain has TRBV9 and TRBJ2-1; TRBD2 agrees at 13 bases. From germline, CDR1 is SGDLS and CDR2 YYNGEE. The CDR3 is 15 amino acids. Trimming at V came to 3 bases and at J to 9 bases, leaving 6 bases not matched to a gene. CDR3 loop: CASSETSGGMAEQFF. DNA for the CDR3: TGTGCCAGCAGCGAGACTAGCGGGGGGATGGCTGAGCAGTTCTTC.